These T cell receptor beta chains were read from a single sample in a study of blood T cell repertoires in COVID-19. The repertoire was sequenced with immunoSEQ multiplex PCR; TCRdb's copy has only in-frame clones and lacks some. The sample includes 70,000 to 80,000 clones, 83% of them seen just once. The sequenced sample was peripheral blood. The receptors originated from a man older than 75 with acute or convalescent COVID-19. The conserved cysteine and the conserved F or W are not part of the CDR3 here. Expanded clones get a size class; other rows say once, few or many, or leave the size out.

clone size	J gene	V gene	CDR3 protein
NA	TRBJ2-1	TRBV14	ASSQDSTSGYNEQF
NA	TRBJ2-1	TRBV4-3	ASSDNQGTNNEQF
NA	TRBJ2-1	TRBV3-1/TRBV3-2	ASSLGQGGFNNEQF
NA	TRBJ2-6	TRBV5-1	ASSPTSFGANVLT
NA	TRBJ2-4	TRBV24-1	ATSSGGALGDIQY
NA	TRBJ2-6	TRBV28	ASSSGVTGANVLT
NA	TRBJ1-2	TRBV4-3	ASSLQGEGFFLS
NA	TRBJ1-1	TRBV6-5	ASSPGSPEAF
NA	TRBJ1-6	TRBV7-2	ASSASGGQNNSPLH
NA	TRBJ2-5	TRBV4-1	ASSQMTSGSVGETQY
NA	TRBJ1-4	TRBV28	ASSYATGGKLF
NA	TRBJ2-3	TRBV7-2	ASTPVAGSTDTQY
NA	TRBJ2-7	TRBV18	ASSPRTSGSYEQY
NA	TRBJ1-6	TRBV19	ASSPDRDNSPLH
NA	TRBJ2-6	TRBV3-1/TRBV3-2	ASSQVVSGANVLT
NA	TRBJ1-1	TRBV11-2	ASSEQGALGEAF
once	TRBJ1-3	TRBV18	ASSPWTGEWGNTIY
NA	TRBJ1-6	TRBV4-1	ASSQVVGGSPLH
many	TRBJ1-1	TRBV29-1	SVARGKAEAF